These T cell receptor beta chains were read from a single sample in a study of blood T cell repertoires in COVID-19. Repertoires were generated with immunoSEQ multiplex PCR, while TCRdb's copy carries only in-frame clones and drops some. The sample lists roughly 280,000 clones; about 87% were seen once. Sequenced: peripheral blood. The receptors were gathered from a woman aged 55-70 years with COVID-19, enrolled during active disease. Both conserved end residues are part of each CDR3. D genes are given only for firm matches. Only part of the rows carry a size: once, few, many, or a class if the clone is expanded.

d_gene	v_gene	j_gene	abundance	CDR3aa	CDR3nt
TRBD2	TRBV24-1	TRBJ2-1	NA	CATSDPLAATYNEQFF	TGTGCCACCAGTGATCCCCTAGCGGCAACTTACAATGAGCAGTTCTTC
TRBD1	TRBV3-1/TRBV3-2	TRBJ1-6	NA	CASSRRTGSNSPLHF	TGTGCCAGCAGCCGCCGGACAGGATCTAATTCACCCCTCCACTTT
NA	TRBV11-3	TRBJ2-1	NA	CASSRGSFGTEIF	TGTGCCAGCAGCCGAGGGAGCTTTGGAACCGAGATCTTC
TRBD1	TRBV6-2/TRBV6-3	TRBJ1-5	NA	CASSSNPTGNREKPQHF	TGTGCCAGCAGTTCCAACCCGACAGGGAACAGAGAGAAGCCCCAGCATTTT
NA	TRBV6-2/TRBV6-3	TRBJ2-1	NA	CASRYPGQGRHNEQFF	TGTGCCAGCAGATACCCAGGGCAGGGCAGACACAATGAGCAGTTCTTC
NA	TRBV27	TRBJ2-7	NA	CASSITRSAPLEQYF	TGTGCCAGCAGTATTACTAGAAGCGCGCCACTCGAGCAGTACTTC
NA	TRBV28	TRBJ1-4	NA	CASRGGTTNEKLFF	TGTGCCAGCAGGGGGGGGACAACTAATGAAAAACTGTTTTTT
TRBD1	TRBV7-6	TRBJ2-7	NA	CASSPQGASGEQYF	TGTGCCAGCAGCCCACAGGGGGCTTCGGGTGAGCAGTACTTC
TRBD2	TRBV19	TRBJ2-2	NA	CASAREPGELFF	TGTGCCAGTGCGCGGGAGCCCGGGGAGCTGTTTTTT
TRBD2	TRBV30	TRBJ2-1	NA	CAWRLREGRQFF	TGTGCCTGGAGATTGCGGGAGGGTCGCCAGTTCTTC
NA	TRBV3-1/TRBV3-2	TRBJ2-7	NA	CASSQILSYEQYF	TGTGCCAGCAGCCAAATTCTTTCCTACGAGCAGTACTTC
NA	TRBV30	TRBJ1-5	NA	CAWSVRWGSNQPQHF	TGTGCCTGGAGTGTACGTTGGGGCAGCAATCAGCCCCAGCATTTT
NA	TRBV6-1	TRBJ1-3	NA	CASSGDRRNGNSGNTIYF	TGTGCCAGCAGTGGCGACAGGAGAAATGGCAACTCTGGAAACACCATATATTTT
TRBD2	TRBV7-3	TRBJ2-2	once	CASSLTAGVPGELFF	TGTGCCAGCAGCTTAACAGCGGGAGTCCCCGGGGAGCTGTTTTTT
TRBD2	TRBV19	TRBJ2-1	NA	CASSMTSNHNNEQFF	TGTGCCAGTAGTATGACTAGCAACCACAACAATGAGCAGTTCTTC
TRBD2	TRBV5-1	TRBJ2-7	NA	CASSPQPTSGSYEQYF	TGCGCCAGCAGCCCCCAACCGACTAGCGGGTCCTACGAGCAGTACTTC
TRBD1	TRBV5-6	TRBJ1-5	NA	CASSLWTGGLGNQPQHF	TGTGCCAGCAGCTTATGGACAGGGGGCTTAGGCAATCAGCCCCAGCATTTT
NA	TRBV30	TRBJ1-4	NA	CAWSAMGAGTTNEKLFF	TGTGCCTGGAGTGCTATGGGGGCCGGGACAACTAATGAAAAACTGTTTTTT
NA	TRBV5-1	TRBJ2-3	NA	CASSLVVPGTDTQYF	TGCGCCAGCAGCTTGGTTGTCCCTGGCACAGATACGCAGTATTTT
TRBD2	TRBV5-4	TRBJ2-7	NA	CASSPGLAEYEQYF	TGTGCCAGCAGCCCGGGACTAGCCGAGTACGAGCAGTACTTC
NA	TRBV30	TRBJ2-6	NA	CAWTPPAGYSGANVLTF	TGTGCCTGGACCCCCCCGGCGGGGTACTCTGGGGCCAACGTCCTGACTTTC
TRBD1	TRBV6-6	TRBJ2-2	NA	CASSYYTGVSTGELFF	TGTGCCAGCAGTTACTATACAGGGGTGAGCACCGGGGAGCTGTTTTTT
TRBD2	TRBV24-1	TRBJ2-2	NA	CAKPPTSGNTGELFF	TGTGCCAAGCCCCCCACTAGCGGCAACACCGGGGAGCTGTTTTTT